Listed below are T cell receptor beta chains from one sample, sequenced in a study of blood T cell repertoires in COVID-19. Produced via immunoSEQ multiplex PCR; TCRdb's table is partial and in-frame only. This table holds approximately 150,000 clones, over 80% found once. The specimen sequenced was PBMCs or T cells enriched from blood (not recorded which). Source of these receptors: a man in his sixties or seventies who had been exposed to COVID-19. Each CDR3 is given with its conserved first and last residue. D genes are given only for firm matches. Size is omitted from some rows. Given values are once, few, many or a class for expanded clones.

TRBD2	once	17	TRBV24-1	TRBJ2-1	CATSVRPGLEGWQEQFF	TGTGCCACCAGTGTCCGACCGGGACTAGAGGGTTGGCAGGAGCAGTTCTTC
TRBD2	.	16	TRBV3-1/TRBV3-2	TRBJ2-5	CASSRVLAGVGETQYF	TGTGCCAGCAGCCGAGTACTAGCGGGGGTTGGGGAGACCCAGTACTTC
TRBD2	.	15	TRBV19	TRBJ2-1	CASSAREGTYNEQFF	TGTGCCAGTAGTGCTCGGGAGGGCACCTACAATGAGCAGTTCTTC
.	.	16	TRBV24-1	TRBJ2-5	CATSDPSPGSKETQYF	TGTGCCACCAGTGATCCAAGCCCCGGGTCTAAAGAGACCCAGTACTTC
.	.	12	TRBV19	TRBJ1-1	CASSQRGGEAFF	TGTGCCAGTAGTCAAAGGGGGGGTGAAGCTTTCTTT
TRBD2	.	20	TRBV4-3	TRBJ2-2	CASSQGWRWTSGRNTGELFF	TGCGCCAGCAGCCAAGGATGGCGATGGACTAGCGGGCGGAACACCGGGGAGCTGTTTTTT
.	.	17	TRBV11-2	TRBJ2-5	CASSLEQGPLLQETQYF	TGTGCCAGCAGCTTAGAACAGGGACCTTTACTTCAAGAGACCCAGTACTTC
TRBD2	once	15	TRBV27	TRBJ2-3	CASQEERGITDTQYF	TGTGCCAGCCAGGAGGAGCGGGGGATCACAGATACGCAGTATTTT
TRBD1	.	18	TRBV18	TRBJ1-2	CASSPGGTATSNYYGYTF	TGTGCCAGCTCACCCGGAGGGACAGCTACATCAAATTACTATGGCTACACCTTC
TRBD1	.	15	TRBV6-1	TRBJ1-6	CASSEGQGIGSPLHF	TGTGCCAGCAGTGAGGGACAGGGTATCGGTTCACCCCTCCACTTT
.	once	14	TRBV5-8	TRBJ2-5	CASSLEGLGVTQYF	TGTGCCAGCAGCTTGGAGGGCCTCGGGGTGACCCAGTACTTC
TRBD2	.	17	TRBV3-1/TRBV3-2	TRBJ2-1	CASSQNGLAGYQPRVFF	TGTGCCAGCAGCCAGAATGGACTAGCGGGATACCAGCCCAGGGTATTCTTC
.	.	17	TRBV4-1	TRBJ1-2	CASSQGTPFRDFYGYTF	TGCGCCAGCAGCCAAGGAACCCCGTTCCGGGACTTCTATGGCTACACCTTC
.	.	15	TRBV28	TRBJ1-1	CASSLQAGQLPEAFF	TGTGCCAGCAGTTTACAGGCAGGGCAATTGCCTGAAGCTTTCTTT
TRBD1	.	12	TRBV20-1	TRBJ1-4	CSASRDSEKLFF	TGCAGTGCTAGTCGGGACAGTGAAAAACTGTTTTTT
.	.	13	TRBV30	TRBJ1-5	CAWSPDRNQPQHF	TGTGCCTGGAGTCCGGACAGAAATCAGCCCCAGCATTTT
TRBD2	.	17	TRBV5-1	TRBJ2-5	CASNPGILAGEKETQYF	TGCGCCAGCAACCCGGGAATATTAGCGGGAGAAAAAGAGACCCAGTACTTC
.	.	14	TRBV10-3	TRBJ1-2	CAISGGGQFYGYTF	TGTGCCATCAGCGGAGGTGGACAGTTCTATGGCTACACCTTC
TRBD1	once	14	TRBV5-8	TRBJ2-5	CASSHRGRVETQYF	TGTGCCAGCAGCCACAGGGGGCGTGTGGAGACCCAGTACTTC
TRBD1	.	14	TRBV25-1	TRBJ1-1	CASSETGRRTEAFF	TGTGCCAGCAGTGAGACAGGGAGGCGCACTGAAGCTTTCTTT
.	.	13	TRBV28	TRBJ2-2	CATLFGGTGELFF	TGTGCCACTCTTTTCGGAGGGACCGGGGAGCTGTTTTTT
.	.	12	TRBV7-6	TRBJ2-7	CASSSVTYEQYF	TGTGCCAGCAGTTCTGTAACCTACGAGCAGTACTTC
.	.	15	TRBV11-2	TRBJ2-7	CASSLDHQVSYEQYF	TGTGCCAGCAGCTTAGATCACCAGGTATCCTACGAGCAGTACTTC
TRBD1	.	17	TRBV28	TRBJ1-1	CASRAGGQGARGTEAFF	TGTGCCAGCAGAGCCGGGGGACAGGGGGCACGAGGCACTGAAGCTTTCTTT
.	.	12	TRBV3-1/TRBV3-2	TRBJ1-2	CASSFGLYGYTF	TGTGCCAGCAGCTTTGGGCTCTATGGCTACACCTTC
.	.	15	TRBV28	TRBJ2-1	CASILRLAAYNEQFF	TGTGCCAGCATCTTACGGCTAGCTGCGTACAATGAGCAGTTCTTC
.	.	13	TRBV4-3	TRBJ1-2	CASSQDGRGGYTF	TGCGCCAGCAGCCAAGATGGTAGGGGAGGCTACACCTTC